This T cell receptor (beta chain) was identified in a study of blood T cell repertoires in COVID-19. Study overall: Acute-phase and convalescent COVID-19 samples originated in the United States, Italy and Spain. Sample material is recorded as cDNA or gDNA derived from T cells, B-cell-depleted T cells, or PBMCs.

V dropped 5 bases and J dropped 7 bases, with 16 bases sitting between them. CDR1 is SGHRS and CDR2 is YFSETQ in the germline V gene. The length of the CDR3 is 15 residues. Methods used by the authors: Estimation of nucleated cell counts relied on the amplification of reference gene primers. Repertoires were generated with immunoSEQ multiplex PCR, while TCRdb's copy carries only in-frame clones and drops some. V and J calls and clone size follow that table, whereas D and trimming were derived from the DNA. Among 150,000 to 200,000 clones, less than 85% were seen once, and the ten largest hold 3%. Input material: peripheral blood. The chain recombines TRBV5-1 with TRBJ1-6, with D possibly matching TRBD1 (6 bases). The origin of this receptor is an elderly woman with acute or convalescent COVID-19. The CDR3 loop is CASRPLEGGNSPLHF. The DNA of the CDR3 is TGCGCCAGCAGACCCCTGGAGGGGGGGAATTCACCCCTCCACTTT. The full variable domain, with the rest looked up from reference TRBV5-1 and TRBJ1-6, is KAGVTQTPRYLIKTRGQQVTLSCSPISGHRSVSWYQQTPGQGLQFLFEYFSETQRNKGNFPGRFSGRQFSNSRSEMNVSTLELGDSALYLCASRPLEGGNSPLHFGNGTRLTVT.